This is a list of T cell receptor beta chains from one sample in a study of blood T cell repertoires in COVID-19. TCRdb's table, derived via immunoSEQ multiplex PCR, lists solely in-frame clones and lacks some. The sample yields 80,000 to 90,000 clones, 80% to 90% seen once. The sample comprised peripheral blood. The receptor set was obtained from a man aged 80 or over with active or convalescent COVID-19. CDR3s include the opening cysteine and the closing phenylalanine or tryptophan. The order of the fields is V gene, D gene, clone size, J gene, CDR3 protein, CDR3 DNA. The D gene is left open where the match is weak. For some rows the clone size is stated as once, few or many, or as a class when expanded; others skip it.

TRBV5-1	TRBD1	-	TRBJ1-2	CASSPVGQGVYGYTF	TGCGCCAGCAGCCCGGTAGGACAGGGGGTCTATGGCTACACCTTC
TRBV10-3	-	few	TRBJ2-1	CAISESRVEQFF	TGTGCCATCAGTGAGTCCCGAGTTGAGCAGTTCTTC
TRBV7-2	TRBD1	few	TRBJ2-2	CASSLQGRGSNTGELFF	TGTGCCAGCAGCTTACAGGGCAGGGGGTCGAACACCGGGGAGCTGTTTTTT
TRBV24-1	-	-	TRBJ2-1	CATSGWRLDGHEQFF	TGTGCCACCAGTGGGTGGAGACTAGATGGGCATGAGCAGTTCTTC
TRBV2	-	-	TRBJ2-5	CASSEASGGETQYF	TGTGCCAGCAGTGAAGCTAGTGGCGGGGAGACCCAGTACTTC
TRBV11-3	-	-	TRBJ2-1	CASSLGGGAYNEQFF	TGTGCCAGCAGCTTAGGGGGCGGGGCCTACAATGAGCAGTTCTTC
TRBV5-1	-	-	TRBJ2-7	CARKTTPRAGSYEQYF	TGCGCCAGAAAAACGACCCCGAGGGCAGGCTCCTACGAGCAGTACTTC
TRBV9	TRBD2	-	TRBJ2-3	CASSVGNSGRFTDTQYF	TGTGCCAGCAGCGTAGGGAATAGCGGGAGGTTCACAGATACGCAGTATTTT
TRBV5-4	-	-	TRBJ1-5	CASSLYGGSQPQHF	TGTGCCAGCAGCTTGTACGGGGGATCTCAGCCCCAGCATTTT
TRBV19	TRBD1	-	TRBJ1-1	CASSTGQGRIRAEAFF	TGTGCCAGTAGTACGGGACAGGGACGCATTAGGGCTGAAGCTTTCTTT
TRBV11-2	-	few	TRBJ2-7	CASSLVGEQYF	TGTGCCAGCAGCCTAGTCGGGGAGCAGTACTTC
TRBV19	TRBD2	-	TRBJ2-1	CASSTGLAGGIEQFF	TGTGCCAGTAGTACGGGACTAGCGGGAGGAATTGAGCAGTTCTTC
TRBV5-4	TRBD2	-	TRBJ2-1	CASSGGLAPEQFF	TGTGCCAGCAGCGGGGGACTAGCCCCCGAGCAGTTCTTC